The clone carrying this TCR beta chain was seen a handful of times. Its antigen is unknown. This specimen belongs to a study of breast tumors, draining lymph nodes, adjacent tissues. Overall study findings and caveats: Tumor T cell lymph node origin was a supported hypothesis, not proven. Compared with basal-like, luminal-like tumors shared significantly more repertoire with nontumor tissue.

TCRdb reprocessed the multiplex PCR reads via MiXCR and lists one record per CDR3 protein. The data contain about 300,000 distinct CDR3 sequences, around 30% of them seen just once; the ten biggest clones take up approximately 1%. Samples came from axillary lymph nodes draining the breast cancer. The V end lost 5 bases, the J end lost 6 bases, and 17 bases lay between the germline ends. Germline-derived CDR1 and CDR2 are MNHNS and SASEGT. The CDR3 runs 15 residues. The sample comprised axillary lymph node tissue. This receptor was obtained from a female donor with breast cancer. Some clones in this sample may be carry-over from other donors' samples. The chain combines TRBV6-1 with TRBJ1-5, with D perhaps matching TRBD1 (5 bases). CDR3 sequence: CASSPGSAVGQPQHF. CDR3 coding DNA: TGTGCCAGCAGTCCAGGGAGTGCTGTTGGTCAGCCCCAGCATTTT.